One and the same sample provided the 25 T cell receptor beta chains below, sequenced in a study of cytomegalovirus exposure and HLA in healthy donors. This table comes from immunoSEQ multiplex PCR, and its TCRdb copy is limited to in-frame clones, with some not included. The table lists around 180,000 clones, approximately 80% of them singletons. What was sequenced was PBMCs. The source is a man between 18 and 35 years old in good health and CMV-seropositive.

In DNA form, the CDR3 reads TGTGCCAGTAGTAAACCTTCCACATCAACTAATGAAAAACTGTTTTTT. Translating gives CASSKPSTSTNEKLFF. V and J are TRBV19 and TRBJ1-4; no reliable D call. The CDR3 is 16 amino acids. CDR1 is LNHDA, CDR2 SQIVND, per germline (reference sequence). Trimming took off 4 bases at V and 0 bases at J, with 12 bases between the two ends.

V gene TRBV10-3 combines with J gene TRBJ2-7; possibly TRBD1 for D (5 bases). The CDR3 extends over 16 amino acids. CDR1 is ENHRY and CDR2 is SYGVKD in the germline V gene. V was pared by 0 bases and J by 6 bases, with 18 bases between. The CDR3 sequence: CAISESSARQIGEQYF. The DNA of the CDR3 is TGTGCCATCAGTGAGTCTTCAGCCCGACAGATCGGCGAGCAGTACTTC.

The chain links TRBV5-4 to TRBJ1-2, with TRBD1 matching over 7 bases. CDR3 length: 16 residues. Germline V gives CDR1 SGHNT, CDR2 YYREEE (reference sequence). Unmatched junction bases numbered 14, after V lost 5 bases and J lost 4 bases. CDR3 nucleotide sequence: TGTGCCAGCAGGATAGACAGGGACCCAAGGGGCTATGGCTACACCTTC. It encodes CASRIDRDPRGYGYTF.

The chain joins TRBV5-4 to TRBJ1-1; 10 bases map to TRBD1. This CDR3 spans 15 amino acids. Germline V gives CDR1 SGHNT, CDR2 YYREEE (reference sequence). Losses at the gene ends were 3 bases for V and 5 bases for J; bases not matched to a gene: 7. This CDR3 reads CASSSGDRGETEAFF. The CDR3 DNA is TGTGCCAGCAGCTCGGGGGACAGGGGTGAAACTGAAGCTTTCTTT.

CDR3 sequence: CASSVLAGFAEQYF. CDR3 coding DNA: TGTGCCAGCAGCGTACTAGCGGGATTCGCCGAGCAGTACTTC. V and J are TRBV5-6 and TRBJ2-7; 10 positions match TRBD2. J was trimmed by 6 bases and V by 4 bases; bases with no gene match: 7. This CDR3 spans 14 amino acids. CDR1 and CDR2 (germline): SGHDT, YYEEEE. The variable domain in full, with the rest retrieved from reference TRBV5-6 and TRBJ2-7, is DAGVTQSPTHLIKTRGQQVTLRCSPKSGHDTVSWYQQALGQGPQFIFQYYEEEERQRGNFPDRFSGHQFPNYSSELNVNALLLGDSALYLCASSVLAGFAEQYFGPGTRLTVT.

The chain is built from TRBV14 and TRBJ1-5; D remains ambiguous. The CDR3 consists of 13 residues. Germline CDR1 SGHDN, CDR2 FVKESK. Deletions cut 3 bases from V and 3 bases from J, with 6 bases between. In nucleotides, the CDR3 is TGTGCCAGCAGCCAGAGTATCAATCAGCCCCAGCATTTT. Residues: CASSQSINQPQHF. Full variable domain (rest looked up from reference TRBV14 and TRBJ1-5): EAGVTQFPSHSVIEKGQTVTLRCDPISGHDNLYWYRRVMGKEIKFLLHFVKESKQDESGMPNNRFLAERTGGTYSTLKVQPAELEDSGVYFCASSQSINQPQHFGDGTRLSIL.

This clone was counted once. The rearrangement joins TRBV7-2 to TRBJ2-1; 7 nucleotides align to TRBD1. Losses at the gene ends were 2 bases for V and 7 bases for J; bases not matched to a gene: 8. The CDR3 sequence is 15 residues long. Germline assignment: CDR1 SGHTA and CDR2 FQGNSA. CDR3 DNA: TGTGCCAGCAGCTTAAGAACAGGGGAATTGAATGAGCAGTTCTTC. Protein: CASSLRTGELNEQFF.

The chain employs TRBV15 and TRBJ1-1; D perhaps matches TRBD1 (5 bases). The germline V gene has CDR1 LNHNV and CDR2 YYDKDF (reference sequence). The CDR3 has 16 residues. V was trimmed by 1 base and J by 1 base, leaving 13 bases between them. CDR3 coding DNA: TGTGCCACCAGCAGAGGATGGGGCAGGGAGAACACTGAAGCTTTCTTT. Translating gives CATSRGWGRENTEAFF.

The rearrangement joins TRBV6-1 to TRBJ2-1, with TRBD2 identical over 13 bases. Germline CDR1 is MNHNS and CDR2 is SASEGT. Trimming took 3 bases from V and 12 from J; bases not matched to a gene: 11. This CDR3 is 16 amino acids long. The CDR3 is CASSDGGTSGKGSQFF. In DNA form, the CDR3 reads TGTGCCAGCAGTGACGGGGGGACTAGCGGGAAAGGGTCGCAGTTCTTC.

The chain has TRBV5-1 and TRBJ2-1; 10 bases align to TRBD2. V lost 1 base and J lost 7; bases outside the gene matches: 11. The CDR3 loop spans 17 amino acids. Germline lookup yields CDR1 SGHRS and CDR2 YFSETQ. CDR3 sequence: CASSLTHTSGIGNEQFF. DNA for the CDR3: TGCGCCAGCAGCTTGACCCACACTAGCGGGATAGGGAATGAGCAGTTCTTC.

V usage is TRBV4-3 and J usage is TRBJ2-3, with TRBD2 as a possible D gene (6 bases). Looked up from germline, CDR1 is LGHNA and CDR2 is YSLEER. V was cut by 0 bases and J by 3 bases, with 16 bases left in between. This CDR3 has 17 amino acids. The CDR3 loop reads CASSQESTSPRTDTQYF. The DNA for the CDR3 is TGCGCCAGCAGCCAAGAAAGCACTAGCCCACGGACAGATACGCAGTATTTT.

The count of this clone is one. The chain carries TRBV10-3 and TRBJ1-2, with 8 bases that match TRBD1. Germline V gene sequence: CDR1 ENHRY, CDR2 SYGVKD. The V gene end was trimmed by 8 bases and the J gene end by 5 bases; junction bases not matched to a gene: 10. The CDR3 is made up of 14 amino acids. CDR3 sequence reads: CAIDSGTGRYGYTF. CDR3 sequence (DNA): TGTGCCATCGATTCCGGGACAGGAAGATATGGCTACACCTTC.

The chain is built from TRBV6-5 and TRBJ1-5; TRBD1 is a possible D gene (5 bases). The CDR3 has 15 residues. Trimming cost V 2 bases and J 6 bases, with 14 bases left between them. In germline, CDR1 is MNHEY, CDR2 SVGAGI. The CDR3, as DNA: TGTGCCAGCAGTTACGATGCGGGGGGATCTCAGCCCCAGCATTTT. This codes for CASSYDAGGSQPQHF.

V and J are TRBV5-1 and TRBJ2-2, with 7 bases that match TRBD2. Losses at the gene ends were 4 bases for V and 3 bases for J; bases not matched to a gene: 6. The CDR3 spans 15 residues. Germline-derived CDR1 and CDR2 are SGHRS and YFSETQ. CDR3 bases: TGCGCCAGCAGCAGGGAGGGCCGAGACACCGGGGAGCTGTTTTTT. It specifies CASSREGRDTGELFF.

The chain uses TRBV28 and TRBJ1-2; 8 bases are a match to TRBD1. Germline lookup yields CDR1 MDHEN and CDR2 SYDVKM. Trimming cost V 1 base and J 8 bases; bases outside gene matches: 12. CDR3 length: 16 amino acids. CDR3 coding DNA: TGTGCCAGCAGTTTATTCAGCCAGGGGGCGCCGGGGGGCTACACCTTC. This translates into CASSLFSQGAPGGYTF.

The V and J genes are TRBV7-8 and TRBJ2-2, with a possible D match to TRBD1 (5 bases). Trimming left V 4 bases short and J 2 bases short, with 8 bases between. Germline V gene sequence: CDR1 SGHVS, CDR2 FQNEAQ. The CDR3 contains 14 residues. CDR3 DNA: TGTGCCAGCAGCTACGACAGCAACACCGGGGAGCTGTTTTTT. Translation: CASSYDSNTGELFF. The full variable domain, rest sourced from reference TRBV7-8 and TRBJ2-2, is GAGVSQSPRYKVAKRGQDVALRCDPISGHVSLFWYQQALGQGPEFLTYFQNEAQLDKSGLPSDRFFAERPEGSVSTLKIQRTQQEDSAVYLCASSYDSNTGELFFGEGSRLTVL.

The CDR3 spells CASSPGGGYETQYF. In DNA form, the CDR3 reads TGCGCCAGCAGCCCGGGGGGGGGCTACGAGACCCAGTACTTC. This rearrangement joins TRBV5-1 to TRBJ2-5, with 8 nucleotides matching TRBD2. The CDR3 has 14 residues. CDR1 is SGHRS, CDR2 YFSETQ, per germline. Trimming cost V 4 bases and J 5 bases; bases outside gene matches: 7.

As concerns this clone: Distinct nucleotide sequences in the sample also encode this CDR3. This chain links TRBV30 with TRBJ2-1; the match to TRBD1 covers 7 bases. In germline, CDR1 is GTSNPN, CDR2 SVGIG (reference sequence). With V trimmed by 4 bases and J by 7 bases, 1 base remained unmatched. The CDR3 contains 11 residues. The CDR3 sequence: CAWTGGNEQFF. DNA of the CDR3: TGTGCCTGGACAGGGGGAAATGAGCAGTTCTTC.

The chain couples TRBV7-2 to TRBJ2-3, with D perhaps TRBD1 (5 bases). V lost 4 bases and J lost 2, with 10 bases in between. This CDR3 has 14 residues. CDR1 SGHTA and CDR2 FQGNSA come from the germline V gene. CDR3 sequence: CASSSDTITDTQYF. The CDR3 bases are TGTGCCAGCAGCTCGGACACGATCACAGATACGCAGTATTTT.

V usage is TRBV14 and J usage is TRBJ2-5; D gene unclear. CDR1 and CDR2 (germline): SGHDN, FVKESK. With 0 bases removed from V and 9 bases from J, the gap between germline ends came to 11 bases. CDR3 length: 13 amino acids. Here the CDR3 reads CASSQDSGSPQYF. In DNA form, the CDR3 reads TGTGCCAGCAGCCAAGACTCCGGGTCACCCCAGTACTTC.

The V call is TRBV29-1, the J call TRBJ1-2, with 9 bases lining up with TRBD1. The CDR3 has 14 residues. After removal of 7 bases from V and 8 bases from J, the junction contained 14 bases not matched to a gene. CDR1 is SQVTM and CDR2 is ANQGSEA in the germline V gene. The CDR3 region is CSALAGTGNRGYTF. The CDR3 nucleotides are TGCAGCGCGTTAGCCGGGACAGGGAACCGAGGCTACACCTTC.

The chain combines TRBV11-3 with TRBJ2-3; D is possibly TRBD2 (7 bases). The CDR3 runs 15 residues. V lost 5 bases, J lost 5 bases, and 17 bases lay in between. Germline V gives CDR1 SGHNT, CDR2 YENEEA. The CDR3 region is CASSPQGGAGDTQYF. For the CDR3, the DNA is TGTGCCAGCAGCCCCCAAGGGGGGGCTGGAGATACGCAGTATTTT.

The chain combines TRBV27 with TRBJ2-7; possible D gene TRBD2, 6 bases. V was pared by 4 bases and J by 7 bases, with 20 bases between. The germline V gene has CDR1 MNHEY and CDR2 SMNVEV (reference sequence). The CDR3 has 15 amino acids. DNA of the CDR3: TGTGCCAGCAGTTGGACCGGGACTCCCACTTTAGAGCAGTACTTC. Translation: CASSWTGTPTLEQYF.

This clone was picked up one time. The chain joins TRBV28 to TRBJ1-1; no clear D. The V end lost 3 bases, the J end lost 5 bases, and 13 bases lay between the germline ends. Germline CDR1 is MDHEN and CDR2 is SYDVKM. The CDR3 runs to 14 residues. Written as DNA, the CDR3 is TGTGCCAGCAGTTTGAGGGTACAAGGAACTGAAGCTTTCTTT. Its translation is CASSLRVQGTEAFF.

V gene TRBV7-6 combines with J gene TRBJ1-2; possible D gene TRBD1, 5 bases. The CDR3 consists of 12 residues. The V and J ends lost 4 bases and 4 bases respectively, with 7 bases between them. CDR1 is SGHVS and CDR2 is FNYEAQ in the germline V gene. The CDR3 coding sequence is TGTGCCAGCAGCTCTCAGGGCTATGGCTACACCTTC. This sequence encodes CASSSQGYGYTF.